Following are 20 T cell receptor beta chains from one sample sequenced in a study of T cell responses to AZD1222 COVID-19 vaccine (dated by TCRdb to the early 2020s). Libraries came from the immunoSEQ multiplex PCR assay. As stored in TCRdb, this immuneACCESS dataset retains in-frame rearrangements with V and J assigned. A fraction of the clones does not appear; measured against another copy, unresolved V genes explain less than half of the discrepancy, and the remainder lacks a known reason. A total of 45,000 to 65,000 clones appear in this sample, approximately 88% of them only once. 2.7% of the sample rests with the top ten. In the paper's terms, the time point label means: about 28 days (+/-7) after the second vaccine dose. Material: peripheral blood, obtained 28 days after the second AZD1222 dose. These receptors originate from an adult who received the AZD1222 COVID-19 vaccine.

This clone was seen a single time. The chain combines TRBV16 with TRBJ2-7, with D unresolved. Germline V lookup: CDR1 KGHSY, CDR2 FQNENV. The V and J ends lost 0 bases and 3 bases respectively, with 15 bases between them. The CDR3 is made up of 16 amino acids. CDR3 protein: CASSQSAGGTGYEQYF. The CDR3 DNA sequence: TGTGCCAGCAGCCAATCAGCAGGCGGTACGGGCTACGAGCAGTACTTC.

This chain uses TRBV5-1 with TRBJ2-1; possible D gene TRBD2, 5 bases. The germline V gene encodes CDR1 SGHRS and CDR2 YFSETQ. V lost 3 bases and J 5 bases, leaving 12 bases between the germline ends. The CDR3 length is 14 residues. For the CDR3, the DNA is TGCGCCAGCAGCTCCGGACTGGAACACAATGAGCAGTTCTTC. This translates into CASSSGLEHNEQFF.

This rearrangement joins TRBV6-6 to TRBJ1-5; TRBD1 is a possible D gene (6 bases). Deletions cut 7 bases from V and 3 bases from J, with 13 bases between. This CDR3 is built from 14 residues. Germline CDR1 reads MNHNY; CDR2 reads SVGAGI (reference sequence). The CDR3: CASTYREVNQPQHF. DNA of the CDR3: TGTGCCAGCACCTACAGGGAGGTCAATCAGCCCCAGCATTTT.

The chain has TRBV2 and TRBJ2-5; TRBD1 matches 7 bases. V shed 8 bases, J shed 1 base, and the junction held 4 bases outside the gene matches. The CDR3 is 13 amino acids. Germline V CDR1 and CDR2: SNHLY, FYNNEI. CDR3 nucleotides: TGTGCCAGCCACCGGGACAGCCAAGAGACCCAGTACTTC. As protein: CASHRDSQETQYF.

The CDR3 here is CATSDRGTVSTDTQYF. The CDR3 nucleotides read TGTGCCACCAGTGATCGTGGGACAGTTTCTACAGATACGCAGTATTTT. V usage is TRBV24-1 and J usage is TRBJ2-3, with TRBD1 matching over 7 bases. V lost 3 bases to trimming and J lost 3 bases; unmatched junction nucleotides: 8. This CDR3 is 16 amino acids long. Germline V gene lookup returns CDR1 KGHDR and CDR2 SFDVKD.

The chain employs TRBV7-3 and TRBJ2-3, with 8 bases that match TRBD2. Germline CDR1 is SGHTA and CDR2 is FQGTGA. The V segment lost 3 bases and the J segment 2 bases; nucleotides outside the gene matches: 1. The CDR3 contains 14 residues. CDR3 protein: CASSFGRATDTQYF. CDR3 sequence (DNA): TGTGCCAGCAGCTTCGGGAGGGCCACAGATACGCAGTATTTT.

V and J are TRBV30 and TRBJ2-3, with D possibly TRBD1 on 6 matching bases. The CDR3 covers 16 residues. The germline V gene has CDR1 GTSNPN and CDR2 SVGIG (reference sequence). V lost 1 base, J lost 0 bases, and 14 bases lay in between. This chain's CDR3 is CAWSGRRGGSTDTQYF. The CDR3 DNA sequence: TGTGCCTGGAGTGGGAGAAGAGGGGGTAGCACAGATACGCAGTATTTT.

V gene TRBV5-1 combines with J gene TRBJ2-5; perhaps D is TRBD1 or TRBD2 (6 bases each). CDR1 SGHRS and CDR2 YFSETQ come from the germline V gene. V shed 6 bases and J shed 4 bases, with 19 bases lying between them. The CDR3 is 15 residues long. CDR3 coding DNA: TGCGCCAGCACTCTTGTGGGGGGCGGAAGAGAGACCCAGTACTTC. Protein: CASTLVGGGRETQYF.

Only one count was recorded for this clone. V is TRBV3-1 (or the pseudogene TRBV3-2) and J is TRBJ2-5; D may correspond to TRBD1 or TRBD2 (6 bases each). The CDR3 has 15 amino acids. Germline loops: CDR1 LGHDT, CDR2 YNNKEL (reference sequence). V was cut by 2 bases and J by 1 base, with 11 bases left in between. The CDR3 sequence: CASSQLGGLQETQYF. Here the CDR3 DNA reads TGTGCCAGCAGCCAATTAGGGGGACTCCAAGAGACCCAGTACTTC.

The V gene is TRBV14, the J gene TRBJ1-1, with D possibly matching TRBD1 (6 bases). The CDR3 length is 19 residues. V lost 2 bases to trimming and J lost 2 bases, with 24 bases between them. Germline V gene lookup returns CDR1 SGHDN and CDR2 FVKESK. CDR3 region: CASSQIGPGNRVKNTEAFF. DNA for the CDR3: TGTGCCAGCAGCCAAATCGGACCCGGGAACAGGGTAAAAAACACTGAAGCTTTCTTT. Full variable domain (outside the CDR3, taken from reference TRBV14 and TRBJ1-1): EAGVTQFPSHSVIEKGQTVTLRCDPISGHDNLYWYRRVMGKEIKFLLHFVKESKQDESGMPNNRFLAERTGGTYSTLKVQPAELEDSGVYFCASSQIGPGNRVKNTEAFFGQGTRLTVV.

The V and J genes are TRBV28 and TRBJ2-3, with D perhaps matching TRBD1 (6 bases). The V gene's germline CDR1 is MDHEN and CDR2 SYDVKM. The CDR3 has 18 amino acids. Deletions cut 2 bases from V and 0 bases from J, with 18 bases between. The CDR3 sequence is CASSLTFARGSSTDTQYF. DNA for the CDR3: TGTGCCAGCAGTTTAACGTTTGCGAGGGGGTCTAGCACAGATACGCAGTATTTT.

This clone was seen only a few times. V gene TRBV4-1 combines with J gene TRBJ2-1, with D perhaps TRBD1 (6 bases). The CDR3 length is 16 residues. Trimming cost V 0 bases and J 8 bases, with 17 bases left between them. CDR1 MGHRA and CDR2 YSYEKL come from the germline V gene. CDR3 nucleotide sequence: TGCGCCAGCAGCCAAGATGGCGACGGACAGCTCGATGAGCAGTTCTTC. It is translated as CASSQDGDGQLDEQFF.

The V gene is TRBV5-1, the J gene TRBJ2-1, with TRBD2 matching over 7 bases. CDR1 is SGHRS, CDR2 YFSETQ, per germline. V lost 4 bases and J lost 2; bases outside the gene matches: 9. This CDR3 has 16 amino acids. The CDR3 sequence: CASSEDVGGTYNEQFF. CDR3 bases: TGCGCCAGCAGCGAGGATGTGGGAGGGACCTACAATGAGCAGTTCTTC.

V usage is TRBV15 and J usage is TRBJ2-1, with D tentatively TRBD2 (6 bases). V was shortened by 0 bases and J by 8 bases, with 17 bases between the two germline ends. The germline V gene encodes CDR1 LNHNV and CDR2 YYDKDF (reference sequence). CDR3 length equals 16 residues. The CDR3 spells CATSRDPAGYPHEQFF. The CDR3, as DNA: TGTGCCACCAGCAGAGATCCCGCGGGATACCCTCATGAGCAGTTCTTC.

The gene calls are TRBV6-6 and TRBJ2-7; D unresolved. The ends were cut back, 10 bases at V and 2 bases at J, with 9 bases in the middle. The V gene's germline CDR1 is MNHNY and CDR2 SVGAGI (reference sequence). CDR3 size: 11 residues. In DNA form, the CDR3 reads TGTGCCATCGAGGACGCCTACGAGCAGTACTTC. This encodes CAIEDAYEQYF.

The gene calls are TRBV19 and TRBJ2-1; 7 bases fit TRBD1. Trimming took 3 bases from V and 1 from J; bases not matched to a gene: 9. Germline CDR1 LNHDA, CDR2 SQIVND (reference sequence). The CDR3 runs to 17 residues. CDR3 protein: CASSIRATGLSYNEQFF. Written as DNA, the CDR3 is TGTGCCAGTAGTATCCGCGCGACAGGGCTATCCTACAATGAGCAGTTCTTC.

The V gene is TRBV21-1, the J gene TRBJ2-3; the DNA was not compared with TRBD2, the D call given in the table. TRBV21-1 is a known pseudogene. The length of the CDR3 is 17 residues. For the CDR3, the DNA is TGTGCCAGCAGCAAAGCCGACGGACTAGCCCCCCCAGATACGCAGTATTTT. It specifies CASSKADGLAPPDTQYF.

The chain recombines TRBV28 with TRBJ1-6, with TRBD1 matching 8 bases. Germline loops: CDR1 MDHEN, CDR2 SYDVKM. CDR3 length equals 15 residues. Trimming cost V 3 bases and J 7 bases; bases outside gene matches: 5. CDR3 sequence reads: CASSLDRAGNSPLHF. The CDR3, as DNA: TGTGCCAGCAGTTTGGACAGGGCCGGGAATTCACCCCTCCACTTT.

This clone has just one count. The V call is TRBV9, the J call TRBJ2-7, with D unresolved. The CDR3 covers 12 residues. The ends were cut back, 4 bases at V and 4 bases at J, with 9 bases in the middle. Germline CDR1 reads SGDLS; CDR2 reads YYNGEE. The CDR3 coding sequence is TGTGCCAGCAGCCAAAGCGAGTACGAGCAGTACTTC. It is translated as CASSQSEYEQYF.

V is TRBV7-6 and J is TRBJ2-5; D may be TRBD2 (6 bases). The V gene lost 7 bases and the J gene lost 4 bases, with 10 bases spanning the gap. This CDR3 has 12 residues. Germline V gives CDR1 SGHVS, CDR2 FNYEAQ. The CDR3 loop is CASTPAGETQYF. The CDR3 nucleotides read TGTGCCAGCACTCCAGCGGGAGAGACCCAGTACTTC.